The 13 T cell receptor beta chains presented below share a single source sample, sequenced in a study of blood T cells in healthy people across ages. Together with a sample-barcoded 5' primer, a J-beta primer mix was included in a second PCR lasting 7 to 11 cycles. TCRdb called the 5' RACE reads again in MiXCR, with one record for every CDR3 protein. In the table there are 850,000 or so distinct CDR3 sequences, 29% of which are singletons. What was sequenced was blood. These receptors were collected from a woman of 80 years or more in good health.

This clonotype occurred many times. The chain combines TRBV6-5 with TRBJ2-6; D unresolved. Deletions cut 6 bases from V and 4 bases from J, with 16 bases between. Germline lookup yields CDR1 MNHEY and CDR2 SVGAGI. This CDR3 is 16 amino acids long. Written as DNA, the CDR3 is TGTGCCAGCAGCCCCGAGTCTCGGTGGGGGGCCAACGTCCTGACTTTC. Amino acids: CASSPESRWGANVLTF.

The chain recombines TRBV27 with TRBJ2-3, with D hard to call. With 0 bases removed from V and 3 bases from J, the gap between germline ends came to 10 bases. The germline V gene encodes CDR1 MNHEY and CDR2 SMNVEV (reference sequence). There are 15 residues in the CDR3. CDR3 nucleotide sequence: TGTGCCAGCAGTTTATCAGGGCACGGGACAGATACGCAGTATTTT. It codes for CASSLSGHGTDTQYF.

Turning to this clonotype: With a much larger clone just one base away, this may be a read error. This chain links TRBV6-2 or TRBV6-3 with TRBJ2-5; 7 bases map to TRBD1. The CDR3 is made up of 14 amino acids. Germline CDR1 and CDR2: MNHEY and SVGEGT. V lost 6 bases, J lost 0 bases, and 4 bases stayed unmatched. The chain's CDR3 is CASSRTGNQETQYF. In DNA, the CDR3 is TGTGCCAGCAGCCGGACAGGCAACCAAGAGACCCAGTACTTC.

V is TRBV5-8 and J is TRBJ2-4; D might be TRBD1 or TRBD2, each matching 5 bases. V was pared by 4 bases and J by 14 bases, with 19 bases between. CDR3 size: 13 residues. The V gene's germline CDR1 is SGHTS and CDR2 YDEGEE. The CDR3 bases are TGTGCCAGCAGCCACATTATAAGGGACCGAAAGTACTTC. The encoded protein is CASSHIIRDRKYF.

This clonotype was detected ten times or more. The rearrangement links TRBV6-2 or TRBV6-3 to TRBJ2-1; 7 positions match TRBD1. The V segment lost 6 bases and the J segment 8 bases; nucleotides outside the gene matches: 13. CDR3 length equals 15 residues. Germline V gives CDR1 MNHEY, CDR2 SVGEGT. The CDR3 protein is CASRFGQERSDEQFF. The CDR3, as DNA: TGTGCCAGCAGATTTGGACAGGAGAGGTCGGATGAGCAGTTCTTC.

Of note for this clonotype: This may stem from a read error, because a much larger clone lies one nucleotide away. The V call is TRBV7-2, the J call TRBJ2-5, with 8 nucleotides matching TRBD1. Germline CDR1 SGHTA, CDR2 FQGNSA. The V and J ends lost 7 bases and 5 bases, in that order; junction bases with no gene match: 6. CDR3 length equals 13 residues. Written as DNA, the CDR3 is TGTGCCAGCACCGACAGGGGTTCGGAGACCCAGTACTTC. Translation gives CASTDRGSETQYF.

The rearrangement joins TRBV20-1 to TRBJ1-5; D is undetermined. Trimming shortened V by 3 bases and J by 3 bases, and 6 bases separated the two germline ends. Germline values: CDR1 DFQATT, CDR2 SNEGSKA (reference sequence). The CDR3 covers 12 residues. CDR3 in amino acids: CSARVNNQPQHF. The CDR3 DNA reads TGCAGTGCTAGGGTCAACAATCAGCCCCAGCATTTT.

Concerning this clonotype: A much larger clonotype is one base distant, so this may be a read error. V gene TRBV10-3 combines with J gene TRBJ2-4; D remains ambiguous. The DNA matches TRBJ2-7 better at its end, which makes the J call doubtful. Germline CDR1 and CDR2: ENHRY and SYGVKD. The CDR3 spans 13 residues. This chain's CDR3 is CTISVYSSYEQYF. CDR3 sequence (DNA): TGTACCATCAGTGTCTATTCGAGTTACGAGCAGTACTTC.

The chain combines TRBV19 with TRBJ2-4, with 12 bases aligning to TRBD1. CDR1 is LNHDA and CDR2 is SQIVND in the germline V gene (reference sequence). The CDR3 consists of 17 residues. V was clipped by 4 bases and J by 4 bases; unmatched bases: 8. CDR3 in amino acids: CASSTGTGGAVKNIQYF. The CDR3 bases are TGTGCCAGTAGTACCGGGACAGGGGGCGCGGTGAAAAACATTCAGTACTTC. The entire variable domain, with the rest obtained from reference TRBV19 and TRBJ2-4, is as follows: DGGITQSPKYLFRKEGQNVTLSCEQNLNHDAMYWYRQDPGQGLRLIYYSQIVNDFQKGDIAEGYSVSREKKESFPLTVTSAQKNPTAFYLCASSTGTGGAVKNIQYFGAGTRLSVL.

This clonotype appeared a single time. The chain carries TRBV5-1 and TRBJ2-4, with a possible D match to TRBD2 (5 bases). TRBJ2-7 matches the DNA end more closely, so the J call is doubtful. Germline CDR1 reads SGHRS; CDR2 reads YFSETQ. CDR3 size: 12 residues. The CDR3 here is CASSSDYFEQYF. The CDR3 nucleotides read TGCGCCAGCAGCTCCGACTACTTCGAGCAGTACTTC.

This clonotype was counted between two and nine times. The chain recombines TRBV16 with TRBJ2-7; D could derive from TRBD1 or TRBD2 (5 bases each). The DNA end favors TRBJ2-5, so the J call may be wrong. There are 13 residues in the CDR3. The germline gives CDR1 KGHSY, CDR2 FQNENV. CDR3 coding DNA: TGTGCCAGCAGCTATTTCAGGGAGGAGACCCAGTACTTC. It specifies CASSYFREETQYF.

This CDR3 reads CASSGVSGSLPGGYTF. As DNA, the CDR3 is TGTGCCAGCAGTGGGGTTTCAGGGTCACTCCCGGGGGGCTACACCTTC. The chain couples TRBV6-6 to TRBJ1-2; possibly TRBD1 for D (5 bases). V lost 5 bases, J lost 8 bases, and 24 bases lay in between. Germline V CDR1 and CDR2: MNHNY, SVGAGI (reference sequence). This CDR3 contains 16 residues.

The table lists this clonotype with a few counts. The rearrangement joins TRBV18 to TRBJ2-3; D call uncertain. This CDR3 region has 15 residues. Germline CDR1 is KGHSH and CDR2 is LQKENI. Trimming took 1 base from V and 5 from J, leaving 13 bases between them. CDR3 sequence reads: CASSPLALDGDTQYF. The CDR3 DNA sequence: TGTGCCAGCTCACCACTGGCCTTAGACGGAGATACGCAGTATTTT.